At least ten counts were recorded for the clone carrying this T cell receptor beta chain. The sample comes from a study of CD8+CD57+ T cells in acquired aplastic anemia. The study profiled TCR beta VDJ and CDR3 using genomic DNA as template. TCRdb passed the reads through MiXCR, listing each CDR3 protein once. Among around 50,000 distinct CDR3 sequences listed, around 50% were seen once. Selection for sequencing was limited to patients who had shown CD8+CD57+ cell expansion by flow cytometry. The CDR3 covers 17 residues. Trimming cost V 2 bases and J 0 bases, with 14 bases left between them. CDR1 and CDR2 from the germline V gene are MDHEN and SYDVKM.

The specimen was sorted CD4+, CD8+, or CD8+CD57+ T cells (not recorded which) from PBMCs. V is TRBV28 and J is TRBJ1-5; a weak D match, TRBD1 (5 bases). The receptor comes from a human donor with aplastic anemia. For the CDR3, the DNA is TGTGCCAGCAGTTTAAACTCGGCAGGGACTAGCAATCAGCCCCAGCATTTT. Translating gives CASSLNSAGTSNQPQHF. Drawing the rest from reference TRBV28 and TRBJ1-5, the complete variable domain is DVKVTQSSRYLVKRTGEKVFLECVQDMDHENMFWYRQDPGLGLRLIYFSYDVKMKEKGDIPEGYSVSREKKERFSLILESASTNQTSMYLCASSLNSAGTSNQPQHFGDGTRLSIL.